Sequencing of this T cell receptor beta chain was carried out in a study of cytomegalovirus exposure and HLA in healthy donors. V dropped 4 bases and J dropped 2 bases, with 12 bases sitting between them. The CDR3 sequence is 14 residues long. Germline V lookup: CDR1 SNHLY, CDR2 FYNNEI. The PCR was carried out with 60 Vbeta primers and 13 Jbeta primers. The assay was immunoSEQ multiplex PCR, and TCRdb's table has in-frame clones only and misses some. The data contain tens of thousands of clones, roughly 64% of them singletons. This clonotype was obtained from a man aged 25 to 40 in good health and CMV-seropositive. Specimen: PBMCs. V and J are TRBV2 and TRBJ2-7; D call uncertain. The CDR3 loop is CASSVRQSPYEQYF. The DNA of the CDR3 is TGTGCCAGCAGTGTGAGGCAGTCCCCCTACGAGCAGTACTTC.